Following are 6 T cell receptor beta chains from one sample sequenced in a study of blood T cell repertoires in COVID-19. TCRdb's copy holds only in-frame clones and misses some; the assay was immunoSEQ multiplex PCR. The table has 200,000 to 250,000 clones, 80% to 90% seen once. The material sequenced was PBMCs or T cells enriched from blood (not recorded which). The receptors stem from a middle-aged woman with acute COVID-19.

V usage is TRBV5-1 and J usage is TRBJ1-2; TRBD1 aligns across 7 bases. The CDR3 loop spans 14 amino acids. Germline lookup yields CDR1 SGHRS and CDR2 YFSETQ. V was clipped by 0 bases and J by 3 bases; unmatched bases: 2. The CDR3 region is CASSLVGQDYGYTF. The CDR3 nucleotides are TGCGCCAGCAGCTTGGTTGGACAGGACTATGGCTACACCTTC.

The chain has TRBV7-2 and TRBJ2-5; possible D gene TRBD1, 6 bases. This CDR3 comprises 14 residues. V lost 5 bases, J lost 2 bases, and 12 bases lay in between. CDR1 is SGHTA, CDR2 FQGNSA, per germline. In DNA, the CDR3 is TGTGCCAGCAGCGTCACAGGGAATCAAGAGACCCAGTACTTC. Translated, it gives CASSVTGNQETQYF. Supplemented by reference TRBV7-2 and TRBJ2-5, the full variable domain reads GAGVSQSPSNKVTEKGKDVELRCDPISGHTALYWYRQSLGQGLEFLIYFQGNSAPDKSGLPSDRFSAERTGGSVSTLTIQRTQQEDSAVYLCASSVTGNQETQYFGPGTRLLVL.

V and J are TRBV4-1 and TRBJ1-3, with 9 positions matching TRBD1. CDR3 length: 16 residues. Germline V gene lookup returns CDR1 MGHRA and CDR2 YSYEKL. Losses at the gene ends were 4 bases for V and 1 base for J; bases not matched to a gene: 5. The CDR3: CASSPQGAISGNTIYF. Written as DNA, the CDR3 is TGCGCCAGCAGCCCACAGGGGGCTATTTCTGGAAACACCATATATTTT.

This sequence joins TRBV19 and TRBJ1-1; D ambiguous. The ends were cut back, 3 bases at V and 1 base at J, with 9 bases in the middle. This CDR3 is 14 amino acids long. CDR1 and CDR2 (germline): LNHDA, SQIVND (reference sequence). CDR3 protein: CASSMLAGNTEAFF. CDR3 DNA: TGTGCCAGTAGTATGCTGGCTGGGAACACTGAAGCTTTCTTT.

CDR3 protein: CASSRLTSGGDTGELFF. CDR3 in DNA: TGTGCCAGCAGCCGTCTCACTAGCGGGGGAGACACCGGGGAGCTGTTTTTT. This chain uses TRBV3-1 (or the pseudogene TRBV3-2) with TRBJ2-2; TRBD2 agrees at 11 bases. The ends lost 4 bases at V and 3 bases at J; junction bases unmatched: 7. The CDR3 loop spans 17 amino acids. CDR1 is LGHDT, CDR2 YNNKEL, per germline (reference sequence).

The chain employs TRBV18 and TRBJ2-7; 9 bases map to TRBD1. Germline CDR1 reads KGHSH; CDR2 reads LQKENI. The CDR3 is 16 residues long. J was trimmed by 7 bases and V by 6 bases; bases with no gene match: 16. Here the CDR3 reads CASSRIDRGVGSEQYV. The CDR3 coding sequence is TGTGCCAGCTCCCGGATCGACAGGGGGGTAGGGAGTGAGCAGTACGTC.